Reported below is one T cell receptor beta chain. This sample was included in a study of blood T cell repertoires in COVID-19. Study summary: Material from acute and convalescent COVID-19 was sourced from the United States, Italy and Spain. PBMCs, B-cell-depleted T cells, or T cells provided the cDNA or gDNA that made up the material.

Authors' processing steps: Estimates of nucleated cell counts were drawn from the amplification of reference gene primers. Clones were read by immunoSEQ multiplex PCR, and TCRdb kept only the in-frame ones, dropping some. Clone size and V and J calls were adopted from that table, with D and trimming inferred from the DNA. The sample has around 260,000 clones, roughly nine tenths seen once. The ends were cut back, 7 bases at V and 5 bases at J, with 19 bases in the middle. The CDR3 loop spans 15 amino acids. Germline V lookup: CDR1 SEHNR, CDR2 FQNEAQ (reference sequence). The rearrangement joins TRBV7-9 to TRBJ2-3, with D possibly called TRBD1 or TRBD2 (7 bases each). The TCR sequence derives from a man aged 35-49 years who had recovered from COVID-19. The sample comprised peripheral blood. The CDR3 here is CASTSGTATGDTQYF. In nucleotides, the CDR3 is TGTGCCAGCACCAGCGGGACAGCAACTGGAGATACGCAGTATTTT.